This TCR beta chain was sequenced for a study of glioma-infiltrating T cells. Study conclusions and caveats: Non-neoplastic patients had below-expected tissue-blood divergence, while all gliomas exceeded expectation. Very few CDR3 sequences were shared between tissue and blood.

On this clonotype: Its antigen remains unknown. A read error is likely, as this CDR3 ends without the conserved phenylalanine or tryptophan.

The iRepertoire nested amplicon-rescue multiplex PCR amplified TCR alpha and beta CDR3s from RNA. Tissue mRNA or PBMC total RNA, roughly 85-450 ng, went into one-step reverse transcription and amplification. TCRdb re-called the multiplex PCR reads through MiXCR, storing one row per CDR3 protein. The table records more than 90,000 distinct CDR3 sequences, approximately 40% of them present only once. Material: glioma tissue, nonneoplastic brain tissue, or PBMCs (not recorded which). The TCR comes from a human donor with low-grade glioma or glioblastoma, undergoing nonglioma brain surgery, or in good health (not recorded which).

CDR3: CASSLNNEQFL. The CDR3 bases are TGTGCCAGCAGCTTAAACAATGAGCAGTTCTTA. The V call is TRBV5-6, the J call TRBJ2-1; D ambiguous. V gave up 2 bases and J gave up 5 bases, with 2 bases separating them. Germline CDR1 SGHDT, CDR2 YYEEEE. This CDR3 region has 11 residues.